This is a list of T cell receptor beta chains from one sample in a study of blood T cell repertoires in COVID-19. Sequencing used immunoSEQ multiplex PCR; TCRdb keeps in-frame clones, though not all of them. The sample shows about 150,000 clones, 78% of them seen only once. The sequencing sample was made of peripheral blood. The origin of the receptors is an elderly woman with acute or convalescent COVID-19. Each CDR3 is given with its conserved first and last residue. D genes are given only for firm matches. The listing skips clone size in some rows; elsewhere it reads once, few, many or a size class.

v_gene,j_gene,abundance,d_gene,CDR3nt,CDR3aa
TRBV18,TRBJ1-1,-,-,TGTGCCAGCTCACCCGGACAGCAGAACACTGAAGCTTTCTTT,CASSPGQQNTEAFF
TRBV19,TRBJ1-1,-,TRBD1,TGTGCCAGTAGTCGAATCGGACAGGGGCAAACTGAAGCTTTCTTT,CASSRIGQGQTEAFF
TRBV2,TRBJ2-7,-,-,TGTGCCAGCAGTGAGGAGGTCTTCTACGAGCAGTACTTC,CASSEEVFYEQYF
TRBV28,TRBJ1-5,-,-,TGTGCCAGCAGTCCCCGGGGGGGCGCGGTTCAGCCCCAGCATTTT,CASSPRGGAVQPQHF
TRBV6-2/TRBV6-3,TRBJ2-7,few,-,TGTGCCAGCAGTACTGTTAGTTCCGAGCAGTACTTC,CASSTVSSEQYF
TRBV5-6,TRBJ2-5,-,TRBD2,TGTGCCAGCAGCTTAGCGGGGGCACAGGGAGAGACCCAGTACTTC,CASSLAGAQGETQYF
TRBV6-5,TRBJ1-1,-,-,TGTGCCAGCAGTTCCCCCGAGGGTTATTGGAACACTGAAGCTTTCTTT,CASSSPEGYWNTEAFF
TRBV27,TRBJ1-2,-,-,TGTGCCAGCAGCAACTCACGACAGGTCAATCGAGCTAACTATGGCTACACCTTC,CASSNSRQVNRANYGYTF
TRBV27,TRBJ1-1,-,TRBD1,TGTGCCAGCAGGCGGGGACAGGGAAGAGGCACTGAAGCTTTCTTT,CASRRGQGRGTEAFF
TRBV28,TRBJ1-1,-,-,TGTGCCAGCAGATCGGCAGGGAATCCGAACACTGAAGCTTTCTTT,CASRSAGNPNTEAFF
TRBV7-3,TRBJ1-6,-,-,TGTGCCAGCAGCTTCGGGGGGGTTGATTCACCCCTCCACTTT,CASSFGGVDSPLHF
TRBV2,TRBJ1-2,-,-,TGTGCCAGCAGTGAACCTCTACAGTCCCGGACCTTC,CASSEPLQSRTF
TRBV6-5,TRBJ1-5,-,-,TGTGCCAGCAGTTACAGCAGGGGCATTCAGCCCCAGCATTTT,CASSYSRGIQPQHF
TRBV5-1,TRBJ2-2,-,TRBD2,TGCGCCAGCACGGGACTAGCGGGAAATACCGGGGAGCTGTTTTTT,CASTGLAGNTGELFF
TRBV19,TRBJ2-7,once,-,TGTGCCAGTAGCACGGGAGTTTCAAGCGAGCAGTACTTC,CASSTGVSSEQYF
TRBV3-1/TRBV3-2,TRBJ2-4,-,-,TGTGCCAGCAGCCAAGCGGGAGCCAAAAACATTCAGTACTTC,CASSQAGAKNIQYF
TRBV19,TRBJ1-1,-,-,TGTGCCAGTACCTCAGGGACACGCAACACTGAAGCTTTCTTT,CASTSGTRNTEAFF
TRBV6-9,TRBJ1-5,-,TRBD1,TGTGCCAGCAGACAGTCCCGGGACAGGGGGAGCAATCAGCCCCAGCATTTT,CASRQSRDRGSNQPQHF
TRBV7-6,TRBJ1-1,-,-,TGTGCCAGCAGCTTAATGAGGGACACTGAAGCTTTCTTT,CASSLMRDTEAFF
TRBV19,TRBJ1-1,-,-,TGTGCCAGTAGTACAGGGGTAGGGTTGAACACTGAAGCTTTCTTT,CASSTGVGLNTEAFF
TRBV5-1,TRBJ1-1,-,TRBD1,TGCGCCAGCAGCTCCCCTACAGGGGAATCAGGCGTGAACACTGAAGCTTTCTTT,CASSSPTGESGVNTEAFF
TRBV6-5,TRBJ1-1,-,-,TGTGCCAGCAACAGGGAGAACACTGAAGCTTTCTTT,CASNRENTEAFF
TRBV3-1/TRBV3-2,TRBJ2-3,-,-,TGTGCCAGCAGCCAAGCTAGGCTATGGGACATCTGGACAGATACGCAGTATTTT,CASSQARLWDIWTDTQYF